One and the same sample provided the 3 T cell receptor beta chains below, sequenced in a study of a mutant IDH1 vaccine in newly diagnosed glioma. The data were produced by immunoSEQ multiplex PCR, yet TCRdb's version contains in-frame clones alone and is incomplete. The profile shows under 90,000 clones, around 74% of them singletons. Time point indicated: baseline, week 1 (first vaccination visit). The treatment is: pre-vaccination baseline after standard-of-care therapy. This sample comprised PBMCs, obtained from a glioma patient treated with radiotherapy, temozolomide or both. Receptors originate from a man aged 45-60 years with glioma.

The J gene is TRBJ2-7, the V gene TRBV9; 11 bases match TRBD1. V shed 3 bases and J 3 bases; nucleotides not matched to a gene: 5. The CDR3 is made up of 15 amino acids. Germline V CDR1 and CDR2: SGDLS, YYNGEE. CDR3 bases: TGTGCCAGCAGCGGACGGACAGGGGGCAACTACGAGCAGTACTTC. Its protein is CASSGRTGGNYEQYF.

The rearrangement joins TRBV2 to TRBJ1-1, with D hard to call. Deletions cut 5 bases from V and 5 bases from J, with 12 bases between. The CDR3 extends over 13 amino acids. Looked up from germline, CDR1 is SNHLY and CDR2 is FYNNEI. The CDR3 sequence: CASSLEGGTEAFF. In nucleotides, the CDR3 is TGTGCCAGCAGTCTTGAGGGTGGGACTGAAGCTTTCTTT.

V usage is TRBV4-1 and J usage is TRBJ2-2; weak D call: TRBD1 (6 bases). Between the trimmed V and J ends, which lost 6 bases and 2 bases, there was a span of 16 bases. This CDR3 has 16 residues. In germline, CDR1 is MGHRA, CDR2 YSYEKL. The CDR3 nucleotides are TGCGCCAGCAGTCAGACCCAGGGGCTCAACACCGGGGAGCTGTTTTTT. This translates into CASSQTQGLNTGELFF.